These 20 T cell receptor beta chains share one sample of origin, sequenced in a study of blood T cell repertoires in COVID-19. Data came from immunoSEQ multiplex PCR; TCRdb stores just in-frame clones and leaves some out. The sample lists around 390,000 clones, more than 75% occurring once. The sequenced sample was PBMCs or T cells enriched from blood (not recorded which). These TCRs come from a woman aged 45-60 years who had recovered from COVID-19.

CDR3 protein: CATLPVTGNTIYF. In DNA form, the CDR3 reads TGTGCCACTCTCCCGGTTACTGGAAACACCATATATTTT. V gene TRBV24-1 combines with J gene TRBJ1-3; no firm D call. The CDR3 extends over 13 amino acids. Germline V gives CDR1 KGHDR, CDR2 SFDVKD. V gave up 10 bases and J gave up 2 bases, with 11 bases separating them.

The chain employs TRBV7-9 and TRBJ1-2; 11 nucleotides align to TRBD1. In germline, CDR1 is SEHNR, CDR2 FQNEAQ (reference sequence). The CDR3 has 14 amino acids. The ends lost 6 bases at V and 5 bases at J; junction bases unmatched: 5. In DNA form, the CDR3 reads TGTGCCAGCAGGACCGGGACAGGGGGTTATGGCTACACCTTC. Its translation is CASRTGTGGYGYTF.

The chain combines TRBV5-6 with TRBJ1-6; no reliable D call. Trimming pared 4 bases from V and 6 bases from J, leaving 11 bases between. CDR1 is SGHDT, CDR2 YYEEEE, per germline. CDR3 length equals 14 residues. The CDR3 DNA follows: TGTGCCAGCAGCCCGAGGGCTATTAATTCACCCCTCCACTTT. This gives the protein CASSPRAINSPLHF. Variable domain in full (rest from reference TRBV5-6 and TRBJ1-6): DAGVTQSPTHLIKTRGQQVTLRCSPKSGHDTVSWYQQALGQGPQFIFQYYEEEERQRGNFPDRFSGHQFPNYSSELNVNALLLGDSALYLCASSPRAINSPLHFGNGTRLTVT.

This rearrangement joins TRBV6-2 or TRBV6-3 to TRBJ1-5; a possible D gene is TRBD1 (6 bases). Trimming removed 2 bases from V and 5 bases from J, with 13 bases in between. Germline CDR1 reads MNHEY; CDR2 reads SVGEGT. The CDR3 contains 15 residues. The CDR3 spells CASSYPGGAYQPQHF. The CDR3 DNA reads as TGTGCCAGCAGTTACCCGGGGGGGGCCTATCAGCCCCAGCATTTT.

The rearrangement uses TRBV14 and TRBJ1-2; D unclear. Germline V gives CDR1 SGHDN, CDR2 FVKESK. The V and J ends lost 0 bases and 4 bases respectively, with 9 bases between them. The length of the CDR3 is 14 residues. CDR3 bases: TGTGCCAGCAGCCAAGAACGACAAAGCTATGGCTACACCTTC. It yields the protein CASSQERQSYGYTF.

CDR3 bases: TGTGCCAGCAGCCGGACAGGCCTTCTTGAAGCTTTCTTT. As protein: CASSRTGLLEAFF. The rearrangement uses TRBV3-1 (or the pseudogene TRBV3-2) and TRBJ1-1, with 7 bases fitting TRBD1. Trimming took 4 bases from V and 7 from J; bases not matched to a gene: 6. The CDR3 sequence is 13 residues long. Germline values: CDR1 LGHDT, CDR2 YNNKEL (reference sequence).

V usage is TRBV12-5 and J usage is TRBJ2-1, with 8 bases fitting TRBD2. Unmatched junction bases numbered 11, after V lost 0 bases and J lost 4 bases. The V gene's germline CDR1 is LGHNT and CDR2 FRNRAP. The CDR3 is made up of 18 amino acids. CDR3: CASGLVVAGNPQYNEQFF. CDR3 bases: TGTGCTAGTGGTTTGGTAGTAGCGGGGAACCCTCAGTACAATGAGCAGTTCTTC.

This sequence joins TRBV6-2 or TRBV6-3 and TRBJ1-6, with TRBD1 identical over 9 bases. The CDR3 has 14 amino acids. Trimming took 5 bases from V and 11 from J; bases not matched to a gene: 7. CDR1 MNHEY and CDR2 SVGEGT come from the germline V gene. In DNA, the CDR3 is TGTGCCAGCAGTCCACAGGACAGGGGAGCACCCCTCCACTTT. Translating gives CASSPQDRGAPLHF.

The CDR3 protein is CASSPPTVNEQFF. CDR3 in DNA: TGTGCCAGCAGCCCTCCGACAGTGAATGAGCAGTTCTTC. The chain joins TRBV7-9 to TRBJ2-1, with TRBD1 as a possible D gene (5 bases). This CDR3 region has 13 residues. Looked up from germline, CDR1 is SEHNR and CDR2 is FQNEAQ (reference sequence). V was clipped by 5 bases and J by 7 bases, with 12 bases between them.

The genes are TRBV19 and TRBJ2-5; 7 bases line up with TRBD1. V lost 5 bases and J lost 2; bases outside the gene matches: 5. From germline, CDR1 is LNHDA and CDR2 SQIVND (reference sequence). This CDR3 has 14 residues. Here the CDR3 DNA reads TGTGCCAGTAGTGGTGACAGGGTACAAGAGACCCAGTACTTC. It is translated as CASSGDRVQETQYF.

The V gene is TRBV29-1, the J gene TRBJ2-7, with D unclear. Germline values: CDR1 SQVTM, CDR2 ANQGSEA. The germline V and J ends were trimmed by 5 bases and 0 bases, with 8 bases remaining between them. CDR3 length: 12 residues. As DNA, the CDR3 is TGCAGCGTTTGGGCTAACTCCTACGAGCAGTACTTC. Protein sequence: CSVWANSYEQYF.

The gene calls are TRBV5-5 and TRBJ1-3, with 8 bases that match TRBD1. After removal of 4 bases from V and 4 bases from J, the junction contained 4 bases not matched to a gene. There are 14 residues in the CDR3. Per germline, CDR1 SGHKS and CDR2 YYEKEE (reference sequence). The CDR3 is CASSDRTGGNTIYF. CDR3 DNA sequence: TGTGCCAGCAGCGACAGGACAGGGGGAAACACCATATATTTT.

The chain has TRBV18 and TRBJ2-7; no firm D call. This CDR3 spans 13 amino acids. The V gene's germline CDR1 is KGHSH and CDR2 LQKENI. Trimming pared 3 bases from V and 2 bases from J, leaving 8 bases between. The CDR3 DNA reads as TGTGCCAGCTCACCCCCGGAGACCTACGAGCAGTACTTC. Translated: CASSPPETYEQYF. The entire variable domain, with the rest obtained from reference TRBV18 and TRBJ2-7, is as follows: NAGVMQNPRHLVRRRGQEARLRCSPMKGHSHVYWYRQLPEEGLKFMVYLQKENIIDESGMPKERFSAEFPKEGPSILRIQQVVRGDSAAYFCASSPPETYEQYFGPGTRLTVT.

CDR3 in amino acids: CASSFSGQGNSPLHF. The CDR3 nucleotides read TGTGCCAGCAGCTTTTCGGGACAGGGGAATTCACCCCTCCACTTT. The V and J genes are TRBV7-9 and TRBJ1-6; 10 positions agree with TRBD1. V dropped 3 bases and J dropped 7; count of bases not matched to a gene: 3. The CDR3 contains 15 residues. Germline loops: CDR1 SEHNR, CDR2 FQNEAQ (reference sequence).

The rearrangement links TRBV6-5 to TRBJ1-6; 9 positions agree with TRBD1. Germline CDR1 reads MNHEY; CDR2 reads SVGAGI. V lost 6 bases, J lost 8 bases, and 8 bases stayed unmatched. This CDR3 region has 15 residues. The CDR3 protein is CASRSLDRGDSPLHF. The CDR3 DNA reads as TGTGCCAGCAGATCGTTGGACAGGGGCGATTCACCCCTCCACTTT.

This sequence joins TRBV27 and TRBJ1-1; 8 bases line up with TRBD1. V dropped 6 bases and J dropped 5; count of bases not matched to a gene: 5. CDR3 length: 13 amino acids. Germline CDR1 reads MNHEY; CDR2 reads SMNVEV (reference sequence). The CDR3 reads CASSRQGRTEAFF. CDR3 bases: TGTGCCAGCAGCCGACAGGGGAGGACTGAAGCTTTCTTT.

The rearrangement joins TRBV30 to TRBJ2-7; possible D gene TRBD2, 5 bases. CDR3 length: 12 residues. The V end lost 3 bases, the J end lost 6 bases, and 12 bases lay between the germline ends. In germline, CDR1 is GTSNPN, CDR2 SVGIG (reference sequence). The CDR3 DNA reads as TGTGCCTGGAGCGTAGGGAGCGGCGAGCAGTACTTC. This codes for CAWSVGSGEQYF.

The CDR3 here is CASGRGDRTEAFF. The CDR3 nucleotides are TGTGCCAGCGGTCGGGGGGATCGTACTGAAGCTTTCTTT. V is TRBV28 and J is TRBJ1-1; a possible D gene is TRBD1 (5 bases). The ends were cut back, 8 bases at V and 5 bases at J, with 15 bases in the middle. Germline V lookup: CDR1 MDHEN, CDR2 SYDVKM. CDR3 length equals 13 residues.

This sequence joins TRBV7-2 and TRBJ1-1, with D unresolved. V lost 3 bases and J lost 1, with 15 bases in between. The CDR3 is 16 amino acids. Germline V CDR1 and CDR2: SGHTA, FQGNSA. The CDR3 DNA follows: TGTGCCAGCAGCTTGGGCTTTAATGGTTGGAACACTGAAGCTTTCTTT. Translated, it gives CASSLGFNGWNTEAFF.

The V and J genes are TRBV6-2 or TRBV6-3 and TRBJ1-2; D remains unclear. The CDR3 spans 15 residues. Trimming took 2 bases from V and 4 from J, leaving 14 bases between them. CDR1 MNHEY and CDR2 SVGEGT come from the germline V gene. The chain's CDR3 is CASSYRYTRSYGYTF. The CDR3 bases are TGTGCCAGCAGTTACCGGTACACCAGGTCCTATGGCTACACCTTC.